The 3 T cell receptor beta chains reported below all come from one sample, sequenced in a study of shared clonotypes between healthy human individuals. Sequencing used immunoSEQ multiplex PCR; TCRdb keeps in-frame clones, though not all of them. The repertoire consists of more than 2 million clones, with 93% occurring once and the leading ten covering approximately 1.6%. CD45RO negativity and positive selection for CCR7 defined naive CD8 cells, a population that excluded terminally differentiated effector memory CD45RA+ cells. The sample consisted of naive CD8+ T cells from PBMCs. The receptors shown here come from a man aged 18-30 years in good health. Some clones in this sample may be carry-over from other donors' samples.

The chain has TRBV30 and TRBJ1-2, with 10 bases lining up with TRBD1. The CDR3 is 16 amino acids. J was trimmed by 7 bases and V by 1 base; bases with no gene match: 12. Per germline, CDR1 GTSNPN and CDR2 SVGIG (reference sequence). CDR3 loop: CAWSGLGQGIKSGYTF. The CDR3 DNA follows: TGTGCCTGGAGTGGACTGGGACAGGGGATCAAGAGTGGCTACACCTTC. Drawing the rest from reference TRBV30 and TRBJ1-2, the complete variable domain is SQTIHQWPATLVQPVGSPLSLECTVEGTSNPNLYWYRQAAGRGLQLLFYSVGIGQISSEVPQNLSASRPQDRQFILSSKKLLLSDSGFYLCAWSGLGQGIKSGYTFGSGTRLTVV.

The V and J genes are TRBV27 and TRBJ1-1, with unresolved D. CDR3 length equals 14 residues. Trimming stripped 0 bases from V and 5 bases from J, with 10 bases between. The germline V gene has CDR1 MNHEY and CDR2 SMNVEV (reference sequence). CDR3 sequence: CASSLSMGITEAFF. DNA for the CDR3: TGTGCCAGCAGTTTATCGATGGGGATTACTGAAGCTTTCTTT.

This CDR3 is CASSVGGRLAGRGELFF. The CDR3 nucleotides read TGTGCCAGCAGCGTAGGAGGTCGTCTAGCGGGCCGGGGGGAGCTGTTTTTT. The chain recombines TRBV9 with TRBJ2-2, with 8 nucleotides matching TRBD2. V was clipped by 0 bases and J by 8 bases; unmatched bases: 12. This CDR3 has 17 amino acids. CDR1 SGDLS and CDR2 YYNGEE come from the germline V gene.